This paragraph covers one T cell receptor (beta chain) sequence. Its cognate antigen is unknown. Repertoires were generated with immunoSEQ multiplex PCR, while TCRdb's copy carries only in-frame clones and drops some. This sample carries roughly 200,000 clones, around 72% of them seen once, and the ten largest clones take 10% to 15%. The V gene's germline CDR1 is SGDLS and CDR2 YYNGEE. V gave up 4 bases and J gave up 7 bases; unmatched junction bases: 15. The CDR3 has 18 amino acids. The data stem from a study of cytotoxic CD8 clonotypes in ibrutinib-treated CLL. Findings and caveats of the study: Treatment left the uncommon public clonotypes either contracted or stable in frequency.

The input for sequencing was PBMCs, taken after 24 months of ibrutinib treatment. The receptor's source is a human donor with chronic lymphocytic leukemia. This chain connects TRBV9 to TRBJ2-1, with TRBD2 matching 12 bases. CDR3 DNA: TGTGCCAGCAGCAGTCGACTAGCGGGAGTTTTTGCGACAAATGAGCAGTTCTTC. It specifies CASSSRLAGVFATNEQFF.